Shown below are 19 T cell receptor beta chains from a single sample sequenced in a study of graft-versus-host responses after intestinal transplantation. Their antigens are not known. Assay: immunoSEQ multiplex PCR; the TCRdb copy retains only in-frame clones and omits some. The data show about 81,000 clones, with 85% to 90% seen just once and roughly 0.31% held by the top ten. The sequenced sample was unstimulated CD4+ T cells sorted from spleen or lymph node cells, obtained before intestinal transplant. Receptors were obtained from a human donor who received an intestinal transplant.

V gene TRBV18 combines with J gene TRBJ2-7; TRBD2 is a possible D gene (7 bases). The CDR3 has 13 residues. The V and J ends lost 5 bases and 5 bases respectively, with 13 bases between them. The germline gives CDR1 KGHSH, CDR2 LQKENI. CDR3 sequence (DNA): TGTGCCAGCTCAGGGGGGGCCGGGAACGAGCAGTACTTC. Translation: CASSGGAGNEQYF.

This chain joins TRBV25-1 and TRBJ1-2; D may be TRBD1 (5 bases). CDR1 is MGHDK, CDR2 SYGVNS, per germline. This CDR3 comprises 14 residues. Trimming cost V 0 bases and J 5 bases, with 10 bases left between them. The CDR3 loop reads CASSEYGGGYGYTF. The CDR3 DNA follows: TGTGCCAGCAGTGAATATGGGGGAGGATATGGCTACACCTTC.

The chain's CDR3 is CASSVQGKSNQPQHF. The CDR3 DNA follows: TGCGCCAGCAGTGTGCAGGGGAAGTCAAATCAGCCCCAGCATTTT. The rearrangement links TRBV10-2 to TRBJ1-5; D may be TRBD1 (6 bases). The germline V gene has CDR1 WSHSY and CDR2 SAAADI. The CDR3 runs to 15 residues. The V end lost 4 bases, the J end lost 4 bases, and 14 bases lay between the germline ends.

The rearrangement joins TRBV18 to TRBJ2-6, with D possibly TRBD1 on 7 matching bases. The CDR3 covers 16 residues. The V end was cut by 3 bases, the J end by 4 bases, with 13 bases between. Germline V gene sequence: CDR1 KGHSH, CDR2 LQKENI. The CDR3, as DNA: TGTGCCAGCTCACCGCGGGGACAGACCGGGGCCAACGTCCTGACTTTC. It yields the protein CASSPRGQTGANVLTF. The variable domain in full, with the rest retrieved from reference TRBV18 and TRBJ2-6, is NAGVMQNPRHLVRRRGQEARLRCSPMKGHSHVYWYRQLPEEGLKFMVYLQKENIIDESGMPKERFSAEFPKEGPSILRIQQVVRGDSAAYFCASSPRGQTGANVLTFGAGSRLTVL.

With respect to this clone: The junction shows a germline mismatch at one end, possibly a read error. The chain recombines TRBV10-3 with TRBJ2-3; D is uncertain. The CDR3 consists of 13 residues. In germline, CDR1 is ENHRY, CDR2 SYGVKD. The CDR3 region is CAISGVSTDTQYF. In nucleotides, the CDR3 is TGTGCCATCAGTGGGGTTAGCACGGATACGCAGTATTTT.

This chain uses TRBV16 with TRBJ1-4; no clear D gene. The V end was cut by 6 bases, the J end by 5 bases, with 22 bases between. This CDR3 is built from 17 residues. Germline CDR1 is KGHSY and CDR2 is FQNENV. CDR3 DNA sequence: TGTGCCAGCAGTGGGAACAGCGGGCGCCTTGGGAATGAAAAACTGTTTTTT. This encodes CASSGNSGRLGNEKLFF.

The CDR3: CASSRTSTDTQYF. The DNA of the CDR3 is TGTGCCAGCAGCCGCACTAGCACAGATACGCAGTATTTT. The genes are TRBV7-9 and TRBJ2-3; D uncertain. This CDR3 is 13 amino acids long. With 5 bases removed from V and 0 bases from J, the gap between germline ends came to 6 bases. Germline V lookup: CDR1 SEHNR, CDR2 FQNEAQ (reference sequence).

The V gene is TRBV4-1, the J gene TRBJ1-4; the D gene is possibly TRBD1 (6 bases). Trimming removed 5 bases at V and 6 bases at J, with 13 bases between. CDR3 length equals 14 residues. Looked up from germline, CDR1 is MGHRA and CDR2 is YSYEKL. CDR3 residues: CASSSPWTDEKLFF. CDR3 nucleotide sequence: TGCGCCAGCAGCTCCCCATGGACAGATGAAAAACTGTTTTTT.

This clone showed up just a few times. The CDR3 here is CASRPRGYNSPLHF. The CDR3 bases are TGTGCCAGCCGTCCTAGGGGTTATAATTCACCCCTCCACTTT. J is TRBJ1-6 and V is TRBV27, with D possibly TRBD1 on 5 matching bases. V dropped 8 bases and J dropped 4 bases, with 12 bases sitting between them. Germline CDR1 and CDR2: MNHEY and SMNVEV (reference sequence). CDR3 size: 14 residues.

This chain uses TRBV6-5 with TRBJ2-7; D may be TRBD1 (6 bases). The germline V gene has CDR1 MNHEY and CDR2 SVGAGI. The CDR3 has 13 amino acids. Deletions cut 5 bases from V and 4 bases from J, with 12 bases between. The CDR3 DNA follows: TGTGCCAGCAGTCACAGGGTTTCGTACGAGCAGTACTTC. Protein: CASSHRVSYEQYF.

This clone was seen only a few times. This chain joins TRBV7-8 and TRBJ2-7; 8 bases match TRBD1. The V gene's germline CDR1 is SGHVS and CDR2 FQNEAQ. Losses at the gene ends were 5 bases for V and 9 bases for J; bases not matched to a gene: 15. The CDR3 loop spans 15 amino acids. CDR3 amino acids: CASSPGQGPFEGQYF. In nucleotides, the CDR3 is TGTGCCAGCAGCCCCGGACAGGGTCCGTTCGAGGGGCAGTACTTC.

In its sample, this clone was seen once. This chain connects TRBV7-9 to TRBJ2-1, with 9 bases lining up with TRBD2. With 5 bases clipped from V and 8 bases from J, the junction kept 7 bases outside the gene matches. Per the germline V gene, CDR1 is SEHNR and CDR2 is FQNEAQ (reference sequence). CDR3 length: 14 amino acids. DNA for the CDR3: TGTGCCAGCAGCCCGGGACTAGCTGCCGATGAGCAGTTCTTC. Translated, it gives CASSPGLAADEQFF.

This chain joins TRBV10-3 and TRBJ2-1, with 9 bases identical to TRBD2. Germline V CDR1 and CDR2: ENHRY, SYGVKD. J lost 8 bases, V lost 4 bases, and 12 bases had no gene match. The CDR3 length is 16 residues. The CDR3, as DNA: TGTGCCATCAGTGGGTCGGGCGGGGGGGCCATCGATGAGCAGTTCTTC. Translation gives CAISGSGGGAIDEQFF.

The chain recombines TRBV29-1 with TRBJ1-2; 8 nucleotides agree with TRBD1. The CDR3 runs 13 residues. CDR1 and CDR2 (germline): SQVTM, ANQGSEA. The V gene end was trimmed by 7 bases and the J gene end by 2 bases; junction bases not matched to a gene: 6. The DNA for the CDR3 is TGCAGCGCTTCGACAGGGGTAAACTATGGCTACACCTTC. Residues: CSASTGVNYGYTF.

V usage is TRBV11-2 and J usage is TRBJ2-1; TRBD2 matches at 12 bases. CDR1 is SGHAT and CDR2 is FQNNGV in the germline V gene. The CDR3 length is 15 residues. The trim removed 1 base at V and 9 bases at J, leaving 4 bases unmatched. This CDR3 is CASSLASGGVGEQFF. CDR3 DNA: TGTGCCAGCAGCTTAGCTAGCGGGGGGGTAGGTGAGCAGTTCTTC.

The chain is built from TRBV20-1 and TRBJ1-2, with D unresolved. The CDR3 length is 11 residues. V lost 6 bases and J lost 8, with 13 bases in between. Germline lookup yields CDR1 DFQATT and CDR2 SNEGSKA (reference sequence). CDR3 region: CSARYPGGYTF. CDR3 nucleotides: TGCAGTGCACGATACCCCGGGGGCTACACCTTC.

This clone occurred once. The chain carries TRBV29-1 and TRBJ1-2; weak D call: TRBD1 (6 bases). Trimming left V 5 bases short and J 6 bases short, with 10 bases between. CDR3 length equals 11 residues. CDR1 is SQVTM, CDR2 ANQGSEA, per germline. The chain's CDR3 is CSVYRVDGYTF. The CDR3 coding sequence is TGCAGCGTTTACAGGGTAGATGGCTACACCTTC.

V is TRBV5-4 and J is TRBJ1-1, with D possibly being TRBD1 (6 bases). The V end was cut by 4 bases, the J end by 8 bases, with 12 bases between. CDR1 and CDR2 (germline): SGHNT, YYREEE (reference sequence). The CDR3 has 12 amino acids. CDR3 nucleotides: TGTGCCAGCAGCCTTGAAGGGACAGAAGCTTTCTTT. Amino acid sequence: CASSLEGTEAFF.

The chain recombines TRBV19 with TRBJ2-7; 7 bases agree with TRBD2. The CDR3 totals 16 residues. Trimming removed 8 bases from V and 4 bases from J; junction bases left unmatched: 17. The germline V gene has CDR1 LNHDA and CDR2 SQIVND (reference sequence). CDR3 loop: CASARTSVASAYEQYF. DNA of the CDR3: TGTGCCAGTGCCCGCACTAGCGTAGCATCAGCATACGAGCAGTACTTC.